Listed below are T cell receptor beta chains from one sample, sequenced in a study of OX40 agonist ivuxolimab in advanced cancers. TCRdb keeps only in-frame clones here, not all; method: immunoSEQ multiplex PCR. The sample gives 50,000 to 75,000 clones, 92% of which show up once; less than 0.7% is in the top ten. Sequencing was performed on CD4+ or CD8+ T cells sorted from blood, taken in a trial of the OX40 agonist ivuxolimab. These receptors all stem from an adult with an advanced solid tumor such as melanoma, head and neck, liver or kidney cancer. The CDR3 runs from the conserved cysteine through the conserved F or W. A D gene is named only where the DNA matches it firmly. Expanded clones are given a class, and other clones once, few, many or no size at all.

CASSRSVPSSYNEQFF,TGTGCCAGCTCCAGAAGCGTTCCTAGCTCCTACAATGAGCAGTTCTTC,TRBV18,-,-,TRBJ2-1
CASSPQGSDRYEQYF,TGTGCCAGCAGTCCCCAGGGATCAGACCGCTACGAGCAGTACTTC,TRBV6-5,-,-,TRBJ2-7
CASSPPGTTKDF,TGTGCCAGCTCACCACCGGGGACTACTAAGGATTTT,TRBV18,-,TRBD2,TRBJ2-3
CASSDAGGAWNEQFF,TGTGCCAGCAGTGATGCAGGGGGCGCATGGAATGAGCAGTTCTTC,TRBV6-1,-,TRBD1,TRBJ2-1
CASSLDGSYNSPLHF,TGCGCCAGCAGCTTGGACGGCTCCTATAATTCACCCCTCCACTTT,TRBV5-1,-,-,TRBJ1-6
CASSLGPGLATEAFF,TGCGCCAGCAGCTTGGGTCCAGGTCTGGCCACTGAAGCTTTCTTT,TRBV5-1,few,-,TRBJ1-1
CASSIEGSGANVLTF,TGTGCCAGCAGCATAGAGGGTTCTGGGGCCAACGTCCTGACTTTC,TRBV5-6,-,-,TRBJ2-6
CATYDMGFFGQYF,TGTGCCACATACGACATGGGATTCTTTGGGCAGTACTTC,TRBV5-5,once,-,TRBJ2-7
CASSVAVGSNYGYTF,TGTGCCAGCAGCGTAGCTGTCGGATCTAACTATGGCTACACCTTC,TRBV9,once,-,TRBJ1-2
CASRQTGLNGEQYF,TGTGCCAGCAGACAGACGGGGTTAAACGGCGAGCAGTACTTC,TRBV27,-,-,TRBJ2-7
CASSVGTGTSGANVLTF,TGTGCCAGCAGCGTAGGGACAGGAACCTCTGGGGCCAACGTCCTGACTTTC,TRBV9,-,TRBD1,TRBJ2-6
CASSPGGIQTNTEAFF,TGCGCCAGCAGCCCGGGGGGCATACAGACGAACACTGAAGCTTTCTTT,TRBV5-1,-,-,TRBJ1-1
CSIRTGVETQYF,TGCAGCATCAGGACAGGGGTCGAGACCCAGTACTTC,TRBV29-1,-,TRBD1,TRBJ2-5
CASIDRRYYEQFF,TGTGCCAGCATCGACAGGAGGTACTATGAGCAGTTCTTC,TRBV5-6,-,-,TRBJ2-1
CASSLLEGGYTF,TGTGCCAGCAGCTTGCTTGAGGGTGGCTACACCTTC,TRBV5-5,-,-,TRBJ1-2
CASRTGPGELFF,TGCGCCAGCAGGACAGGGCCCGGGGAGCTGTTTTTT,TRBV5-1,-,TRBD1,TRBJ2-2
CASSLAAGAKEQYF,TGCGCCAGCAGCTTGGCCGCAGGGGCGAAGGAGCAGTACTTC,TRBV5-1,-,-,TRBJ2-7
CASSSHPTDTQYF,TGTGCCAGCAGCTCACACCCCACAGATACGCAGTATTTT,TRBV7-3,-,-,TRBJ2-3
CASTPYGTGELFF,TGTGCCAGCACCCCATATGGCACCGGGGAGCTGTTTTTT,TRBV6-6,-,-,TRBJ2-2
CASARDSSTGELFF,TGTGCCTCCGCCAGGGACAGTTCAACCGGGGAGCTGTTTTTT,TRBV10-3,-,TRBD1,TRBJ2-2
CASSPGTSGGAGELFF,TGTGCCAGCAGTCCCGGGACTAGCGGGGGGGCCGGGGAGCTGTTTTTT,TRBV7-6,-,TRBD2,TRBJ2-2
CASSLGVPRHTQYF,TGTGCCAGCAGCTTAGGGGTACCTCGACATACGCAGTATTTT,TRBV11-2,-,-,TRBJ2-3
CASSRSGRPSSGANVLTF,TGTGCCAGCAGCCGGAGCGGCAGGCCGAGCTCTGGGGCCAACGTCCTGACTTTC,TRBV7-6,-,-,TRBJ2-6
CASSLGPQTSTDTQYF,TGCGCCAGCAGCTTGGGTCCCCAGACTAGCACAGATACGCAGTATTTT,TRBV5-1,-,-,TRBJ2-3
CASSPWGANVLTF,TGTGCCAGCAGTCCTTGGGGGGCCAACGTCCTGACTTTC,TRBV6-6,once,-,TRBJ2-6
CASSLGQTNYGYTF,TGTGCCAGCAGTTTGGGACAGACTAACTATGGCTACACCTTC,TRBV6-6,-,TRBD1,TRBJ1-2
CASSPRDWATIEQYF,TGTGCCAGCAGCCCACGGGACTGGGCGACGATCGAGCAGTACTTC,TRBV7-8,once,-,TRBJ2-7
CASSAGGSTDTQYF,TGTGCCAGCAGTGCGGGGGGTAGCACAGATACGCAGTATTTT,TRBV2,-,TRBD2,TRBJ2-3
CASRPGTGEAFF,TGTGCAAGTCGCCCTGGAACAGGGGAAGCTTTCTTT,TRBV12-2,-,-,TRBJ1-1
CASKVERTASYEQYF,TGTGCCAGCAAGGTGGAACGGACAGCCTCCTACGAGCAGTACTTC,TRBV6-1,-,-,TRBJ2-7
CASSGGYTDTQYF,TGTGCCAGCAGCGGCGGATACACAGATACGCAGTATTTT,TRBV9,-,-,TRBJ2-3